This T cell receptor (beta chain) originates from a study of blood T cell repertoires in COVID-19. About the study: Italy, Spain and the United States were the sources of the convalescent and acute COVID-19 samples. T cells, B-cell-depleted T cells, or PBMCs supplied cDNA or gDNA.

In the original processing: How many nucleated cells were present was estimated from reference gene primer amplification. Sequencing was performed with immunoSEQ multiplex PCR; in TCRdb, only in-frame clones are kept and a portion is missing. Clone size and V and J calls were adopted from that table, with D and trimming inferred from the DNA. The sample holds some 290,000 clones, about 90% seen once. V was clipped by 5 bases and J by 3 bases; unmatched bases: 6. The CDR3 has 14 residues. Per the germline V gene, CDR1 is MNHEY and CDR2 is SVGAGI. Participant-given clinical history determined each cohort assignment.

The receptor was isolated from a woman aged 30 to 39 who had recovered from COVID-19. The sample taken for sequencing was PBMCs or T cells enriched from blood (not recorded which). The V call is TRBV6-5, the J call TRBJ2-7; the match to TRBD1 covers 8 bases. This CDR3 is CASSPTGGGYEQYF. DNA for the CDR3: TGTGCCAGCAGTCCCACAGGGGGAGGCTACGAGCAGTACTTC.